This TCR beta chain was obtained from a study of response to subunit inactivated influenza vaccine. TCRdb passed the RT-PCR reads through MiXCR, listing each CDR3 protein once. The sample records about 570,000 distinct CDR3 sequences, 11% being singletons. The CDR3 length is 14 residues. The ends were cut back, 3 bases at V and 0 bases at J, with 10 bases in the middle. Germline values: CDR1 DFQATT, CDR2 SNEGSKA (reference sequence). These data are also associated with another study on T cells expressing NK-cell markers. That investigation notes: With UMIs, 5'RACE template switching was used to make TCR beta cDNA. The dominant NKG2C+ clonotypes represented roughly 1.0-7.5% of CD8+ T cells in five to seven donors.

V and J are TRBV20-1 and TRBJ2-3; D may be TRBD2 (5 bases). The sample here was PBMCs from blood, taken on the day of vaccination. This clonotype was sampled from a man aged 45-65 years who received an inactivated influenza vaccine. DNA for the CDR3: TGCAGTGCTAGGAGGGTCTCTAGCACAGATACGCAGTATTTT. It specifies CSARRVSSTDTQYF.